Following are 28 T cell receptor beta chains from one sample sequenced in a study of T-cell reconstitution after alpha-beta-depleted transplantation in children. Unique molecular identifiers were used to barcode this TCRbeta library. TCRdb passed the PCR reads through MiXCR, listing each CDR3 protein once. The repertoire includes about 420,000 distinct CDR3 sequences, roughly 10% of them detected once, and about 5% sits in the top ten. Sequences were derived from PBMCs from the stem cell graft donor, sampled from the stem cell graft. The receptors shown here come from a human donor who donated a stem cell graft to a child with acute myeloid leukemia.

This clonotype appeared many times. The V and J genes are TRBV27 and TRBJ2-1, with no clear D. This CDR3 is 13 amino acids long. V was shortened by 2 bases and J by 8 bases, with 10 bases between the two germline ends. Germline V lookup: CDR1 MNHEY, CDR2 SMNVEV (reference sequence). CDR3 sequence reads: CASSLERGHEQFF. The CDR3 nucleotides read TGTGCCAGCAGTTTAGAGCGCGGCCATGAGCAGTTCTTC.

In its sample, this clonotype was seen a few times. CDR3 bases: TGTGCCAGCAGCTTTGGACTCTGGGCCCGAAGCACAGATACGCAGTATTTT. It yields the protein CASSFGLWARSTDTQYF. This chain uses TRBV5-5 with TRBJ2-3, with TRBD2 as a possible D gene (5 bases). V lost 2 bases and J 0 bases, leaving 16 bases between the germline ends. The CDR3 consists of 17 residues. Germline V gene lookup returns CDR1 SGHKS and CDR2 YYEKEE (reference sequence). The full variable domain, completed using reference TRBV5-5 and TRBJ2-3, is DAGVTQSPTHLIKTRGQQVTLRCSPISGHKSVSWYQQVLGQGPQFIFQYYEKEERGRGNFPDRFSARQFPNYSSELNVNALLLGDSALYLCASSFGLWARSTDTQYFGPGTRLTVL.

As regards this clonotype: The junction and the germline gene differ at one end; a read error may be behind it. The gene calls are TRBV5-1 and TRBJ2-2; D perhaps matches TRBD2 (6 bases). The CDR3 is 16 amino acids. Germline loops: CDR1 SGHRS, CDR2 YFSETQ. CDR3 sequence: CASSSPSGADTWELFF. As DNA, the CDR3 is TGCGCCAGCAGCTCTCCGTCGGGAGCGGACACCTGGGAGCTGTTTTTT.

The chain links TRBV28 to TRBJ1-3; 10 bases are shared with TRBD1. In germline, CDR1 is MDHEN, CDR2 SYDVKM. This CDR3 is 14 amino acids long. Losses at the gene ends were 6 bases for V and 4 bases for J; bases not matched to a gene: 3. The CDR3 DNA is TGTGCCAGCAGATCGACAGGGGGCGGAAACACCATATATTTT. This sequence encodes CASRSTGGGNTIYF.

This clonotype was seen only a few times. The CDR3 protein is CASSLEDSSYEQYV. CDR3 nucleotides: TGTGCCAGCAGCTTAGAGGATAGCTCCTACGAGCAGTACGTC. V is TRBV7-8 and J is TRBJ2-7, with unresolved D. The germline CDR1 and CDR2 sequences are SGHVS and FQNEAQ. The ends were cut back, 1 base at V and 0 bases at J, with 7 bases in the middle. The CDR3 totals 14 residues.

The chain links TRBV5-4 to TRBJ1-2; D perhaps matches TRBD1 (6 bases). Trimming pared 0 bases from V and 2 bases from J, leaving 8 bases between. Germline V CDR1 and CDR2: SGHNT, YYREEE (reference sequence). The CDR3 consists of 14 residues. In DNA form, the CDR3 reads TGTGCCAGCAGCTTGGCAGGGGTGAACTATGGCTACACCTTC. This codes for CASSLAGVNYGYTF. Looking up the rest from reference TRBV5-4 and TRBJ1-2 gives the full variable domain: ETGVTQSPTHLIKTRGQQVTLRCSSQSGHNTVSWYQQALGQGPQFIFQYYREEENGRGNFPPRFSGLQFPNYSSELNVNALELDDSALYLCASSLAGVNYGYTFGSGTRLTVV.

This clonotype has ten or more counts. At one end the junction does not follow the germline gene, possibly because of a read error. CDR3: CASSVADRVPIDF. CDR3 DNA: TGTGCCAGCAGCGTAGCCGACAGGGTACCGATTGACTTC. The rearrangement joins TRBV9 to TRBJ1-2, with 7 bases matching TRBD1. The CDR3 loop spans 13 amino acids. From germline, CDR1 is SGDLS and CDR2 YYNGEE. Full variable domain (remainder filled in from reference TRBV9 and TRBJ1-2): DSGVTQTPKHLITATGQRVTLRCSPRSGDLSVYWYQQSLDQGLQFLIQYYNGEERAKGNILERFSAQQFPDLHSELNLSSLELGDSALYFCASSVADRVPIDFGSGTRLTVV.

A few counts support this clonotype. This chain connects TRBV18 to TRBJ2-1; tentative D call: TRBD1 (6 bases). The CDR3 length is 16 residues. Germline values: CDR1 KGHSH, CDR2 LQKENI. V was clipped by 0 bases and J by 0 bases, with 9 bases between them. The CDR3: CASSPPQGSSYNEQFF. CDR3 in DNA: TGTGCCAGCTCACCACCTCAGGGGAGCTCCTACAATGAGCAGTTCTTC.

The chain employs TRBV5-1 and TRBJ2-1, with TRBD2 matching over 14 bases. Germline values: CDR1 SGHRS, CDR2 YFSETQ. CDR3 length: 16 residues. Trimming cost V 4 bases and J 8 bases; bases outside gene matches: 8. CDR3 in amino acids: CASSPRTSGGPDEQFF. DNA of the CDR3: TGCGCCAGCAGCCCACGGACTAGCGGGGGGCCGGATGAGCAGTTCTTC.

This clonotype was picked up many times. The chain recombines TRBV11-1 with TRBJ2-3; 16 nucleotides align to TRBD2. V dropped 4 bases and J dropped 2; count of bases not matched to a gene: 6. This CDR3 is built from 18 residues. Germline-derived CDR1 and CDR2 are SGHAT and FQDESV (reference sequence). The CDR3 region has the DNA TGTGCCAGCAGCTCTGGGACTAGCGGGAGGGCTTACACAGATACGCAGTATTTT. It yields the protein CASSSGTSGRAYTDTQYF.

The chain couples TRBV7-8 to TRBJ2-1; 9 bases line up with TRBD2. The CDR3 loop spans 15 amino acids. The germline gives CDR1 SGHVS, CDR2 FQNEAQ. V was pared by 4 bases and J by 9 bases, with 10 bases of the junction left unmatched. CDR3 coding DNA: TGTGCCAGCAGCTCTAGCGGGATCACTACCGGTGAGCAGTTCTTC. As protein: CASSSSGITTGEQFF.

This clonotype came up many times. J is TRBJ1-1 and V is TRBV7-3, with D hard to call. Germline CDR1 is SGHTA and CDR2 is FQGTGA. This CDR3 is built from 13 residues. The germline V and J ends were trimmed by 5 bases and 4 bases, with 11 bases remaining between them. CDR3 sequence (DNA): TGTGCCAGCAGCCTCGGACCGCTCACTGAAGCTTTCTTT. This translates into CASSLGPLTEAFF.

The chain has TRBV20-1 and TRBJ2-3; D might be TRBD1 (5 bases). Trimming cost V 3 bases and J 0 bases, with 13 bases left between them. Germline assignment: CDR1 DFQATT and CDR2 SNEGSKA (reference sequence). The CDR3 sequence is 15 residues long. The CDR3 here is CSASGAAGSTDTQYF. CDR3 DNA: TGCAGTGCTAGTGGGGCGGCAGGAAGCACAGATACGCAGTATTTT.

The J gene is TRBJ2-7, the V gene TRBV4-1; D gene unclear. The CDR3 covers 15 residues. Trimming removed 4 bases from V and 2 bases from J, with 15 bases in between. The V gene's germline CDR1 is MGHRA and CDR2 YSYEKL. CDR3: CASSPGLNNAYEQYF. CDR3 sequence (DNA): TGCGCCAGCAGCCCGGGTCTTAACAACGCCTACGAGCAGTACTTC.

The chain links TRBV5-1 to TRBJ2-1; tentative D call: TRBD1 (7 bases). CDR1 and CDR2 from the germline V gene are SGHRS and YFSETQ. The CDR3 runs 15 residues. V dropped 0 bases and J dropped 6 bases, with 13 bases sitting between them. The CDR3 coding sequence is TGCGCCAGCAGCTTGGGGGGGGACAGACCCAATGAGCAGTTCTTC. Encoded protein: CASSLGGDRPNEQFF.

This clonotype was recorded at least ten times. The rearrangement links TRBV11-2 to TRBJ2-1; 12 nucleotides agree with TRBD2. V shed 0 bases and J 14 bases; nucleotides not matched to a gene: 2. The CDR3 extends over 13 amino acids. Germline CDR1 is SGHAT and CDR2 is FQNNGV. This CDR3 is CASSLDRTSGEFF. CDR3 nucleotide sequence: TGTGCCAGCAGCTTAGACCGGACTAGCGGGGAGTTCTTC.

A few counts support this clonotype. The CDR3 sequence: CSVVGQFSTDTQYF. The CDR3, as DNA: TGCAGCGTGGTGGGACAGTTTAGCACAGATACGCAGTATTTT. The V gene is TRBV29-1, the J gene TRBJ2-3; 7 bases are shared with TRBD1. Germline CDR1 and CDR2: SQVTM and ANQGSEA. J was trimmed by 0 bases and V by 6 bases; bases with no gene match: 6. The CDR3 consists of 14 residues.

For this clonotype: The CDR3 end shows no conserved phenylalanine or tryptophan, and so a read error is likely. The chain couples TRBV12-3 or TRBV12-4 to TRBJ2-2; D might be TRBD1 (7 bases). V dropped 5 bases and J dropped 5 bases, with 15 bases sitting between them. The CDR3 consists of 15 residues. The CDR3, as DNA: TGTGCCAGCAGTCTCCCGGAGGGGGCGACCGGGGAGCTGTTTTTG. Protein product: CASSLPEGATGELFL.

In DNA form, the CDR3 reads TGTGCCAGCAGCTTAACCGGGACCAGGGATAATGAGCAGTTCTTC. Residues: CASSLTGTRDNEQFF. This rearrangement joins TRBV7-8 to TRBJ2-1; possibly TRBD1 or TRBD2 for D (5 bases each). The CDR3 is 15 amino acids. The germline V gene encodes CDR1 SGHVS and CDR2 FQNEAQ. The V end lost 2 bases, the J end lost 7 bases, and 15 bases lay between the germline ends.

The J gene is TRBJ2-2, the V gene TRBV5-1; TRBD1 agrees at 8 bases. This CDR3 spans 14 amino acids. J lost 8 bases, V lost 5 bases, and 8 bases had no gene match. The germline CDR1 and CDR2 sequences are SGHRS and YFSETQ. CDR3 sequence: CASSQDRVDGELFF. The CDR3 region has the DNA TGCGCCAGCAGTCAGGACAGGGTCGATGGGGAGCTGTTTTTT.

The CDR3 sequence: CASSPGTVSEKLFF. In DNA form, the CDR3 reads TGTGCCAGCAGCCCCGGGACAGTTTCCGAAAAACTGTTTTTT. The chain is built from TRBV5-6 and TRBJ1-4; TRBD1 agrees at 7 bases. CDR3 length: 14 residues. J was trimmed by 8 bases and V by 4 bases; bases with no gene match: 8. From germline, CDR1 is SGHDT and CDR2 YYEEEE.

The chain employs TRBV3-1 and TRBJ1-1; no definite D call. CDR1 and CDR2 from the germline V gene are LGHDT and YNNKEL (reference sequence). This CDR3 is 15 amino acids long. Trimming took off 7 bases at V and 4 bases at J, with 19 bases between the two ends. The CDR3 nucleotides are TGTGCCAGCACCCCAAGTCTGAGGGTGGTCACTGAAGCTTTCTTT. This encodes CASTPSLRVVTEAFF.

By share, this clonotype ranks as medium-sized (0.01 to 0.1%). This rearrangement joins TRBV3-1 to TRBJ1-2, with a weak D call TRBD1 (5 bases). This CDR3 has 14 amino acids. Germline-derived CDR1 and CDR2 are LGHDT and YNNKEL (reference sequence). V lost 3 bases to trimming and J lost 7 bases, with 15 bases between them. CDR3 in amino acids: CASSHFERGRGYTF. The CDR3 DNA sequence: TGTGCCAGCAGCCACTTCGAGAGGGGACGTGGCTACACCTTC.

About this clonotype: At one of its ends the junction is not consistent with the germline gene, which may arise from a read error. The CDR3 here is CASQRVTGANGLTF. CDR3 sequence (DNA): TGCGCCAGCCAGAGGGTTACTGGGGCCAACGGCCTGACTTTC. The chain is built from TRBV5-1 and TRBJ2-6, with D perhaps matching TRBD1 or TRBD2 (5 bases each). Germline V gene sequence: CDR1 SGHRS, CDR2 YFSETQ. This CDR3 has 14 amino acids.

This clonotype has just a few counts. The chain has TRBV2 and TRBJ2-2; no reliable D call. The CDR3 is 15 residues long. Germline CDR1 and CDR2: SNHLY and FYNNEI. Trimming pared 6 bases from V and 0 bases from J, leaving 11 bases between. CDR3 nucleotide sequence: TGTGCCAGCAGCCCGGAATACGCGAACACCGGGGAGCTGTTTTTT. Amino acid sequence: CASSPEYANTGELFF.

This clonotype has a handful of counts. The chain carries TRBV20-1 and TRBJ1-5, with D unclear. Germline CDR1 and CDR2: DFQATT and SNEGSKA (reference sequence). V lost 3 bases to trimming and J lost 3 bases, with 12 bases between them. This CDR3 spans 14 amino acids. CDR3 bases: TGCAGTGCTAGGCAGACCACTCCCAATCAGCCCCAGCATTTT. Its translation: CSARQTTPNQPQHF.

V and J are TRBV12-3 or TRBV12-4 and TRBJ2-2; no definite D call. The V and J ends lost 2 bases and 7 bases respectively, with 8 bases between them. The CDR3 spans 13 residues. CDR3 sequence: CASSLWFYGELFF. CDR3 DNA sequence: TGTGCCAGCAGTTTATGGTTCTACGGGGAGCTGTTTTTT.

In its sample, this clonotype was seen many times. The gene calls are TRBV27 and TRBJ2-1, with D tentatively TRBD1 or TRBD2 (5 bases each). This CDR3 contains 12 residues. The V gene lost 6 bases and the J gene lost 7 bases, with 10 bases spanning the gap. Per germline, CDR1 MNHEY and CDR2 SMNVEV (reference sequence). CDR3 DNA sequence: TGTGCCAGCAGGGGACCGTATAATGAGCAGTTCTTC. This translates into CASRGPYNEQFF.